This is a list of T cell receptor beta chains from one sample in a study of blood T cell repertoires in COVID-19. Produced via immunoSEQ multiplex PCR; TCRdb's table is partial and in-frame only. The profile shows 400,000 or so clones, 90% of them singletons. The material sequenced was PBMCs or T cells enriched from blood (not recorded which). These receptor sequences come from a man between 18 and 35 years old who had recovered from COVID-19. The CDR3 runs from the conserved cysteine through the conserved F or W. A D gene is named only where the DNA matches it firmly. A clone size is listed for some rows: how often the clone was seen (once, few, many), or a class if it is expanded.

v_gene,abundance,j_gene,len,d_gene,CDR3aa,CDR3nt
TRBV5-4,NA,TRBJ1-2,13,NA,CASSFRSNYGYTF,TGTGCCAGCAGCTTTCGGTCCAACTATGGCTACACCTTC
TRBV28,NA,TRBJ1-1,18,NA,CASTTRRPSKAKNTEAFF,TGTGCCAGCACAACCCGGAGGCCGTCAAAGGCCAAGAACACTGAAGCTTTCTTT
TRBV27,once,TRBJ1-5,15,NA,CASSFEGGSNQPQHF,TGTGCCAGCAGTTTCGAGGGAGGTAGCAATCAGCCCCAGCATTTT
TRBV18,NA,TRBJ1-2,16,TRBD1,CASSPSDRVPNYGYTF,TGTGCCAGCTCACCCTCGGACAGGGTCCCTAACTATGGCTACACCTTC
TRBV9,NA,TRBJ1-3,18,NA,CASSDSPGTTGSGNTIYF,TGTGCCAGCAGCGATAGCCCCGGCACGACAGGCTCTGGAAACACCATATATTTT
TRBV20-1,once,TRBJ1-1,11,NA,CSPVLRTEAFF,TGCAGTCCCGTACTGCGGACTGAAGCTTTCTTT
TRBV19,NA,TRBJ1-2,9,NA,CASGDFYTF,TGTGCCAGTGGTGACTTCTACACCTTC
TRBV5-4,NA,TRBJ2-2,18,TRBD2,CASSLRLAGVGDTGELFF,TGTGCCAGCAGCTTGAGGCTAGCGGGAGTCGGGGACACCGGGGAGCTGTTTTTT
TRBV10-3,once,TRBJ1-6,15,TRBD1,CAIRGQPRENSPLHF,TGTGCCATCAGGGGACAGCCAAGGGAGAATTCACCCCTCCACTTT
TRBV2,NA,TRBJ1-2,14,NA,CASSDGRGDYGYTF,TGTGCCAGCAGTGACGGCAGGGGCGACTATGGCTACACCTTC
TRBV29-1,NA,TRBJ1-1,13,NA,CSVATTLNTEAFF,TGCAGCGTTGCCACGACATTGAACACTGAAGCTTTCTTT
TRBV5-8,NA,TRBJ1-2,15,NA,CASSDWDTVNYGYTF,TGTGCCAGCAGCGATTGGGACACCGTGAACTATGGCTACACCTTC
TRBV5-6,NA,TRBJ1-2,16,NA,CASSLGAQQGDYGYTF,TGTGCCAGCAGCTTGGGGGCTCAACAGGGAGACTATGGCTACACCTTC
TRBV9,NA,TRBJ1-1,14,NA,CASSVDPGDTEAFF,TGTGCCAGCAGCGTAGATCCAGGTGACACTGAAGCTTTCTTT
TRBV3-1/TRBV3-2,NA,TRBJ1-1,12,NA,CASSRGGTEAFF,TGTGCCAGCAGCCGGGGGGGGACTGAAGCTTTCTTT
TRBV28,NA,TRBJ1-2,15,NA,CASYLPGEGGYGYTF,TGTGCCAGCTATCTACCAGGGGAAGGTGGCTATGGCTACACCTTC
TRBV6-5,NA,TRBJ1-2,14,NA,CASSSRPEGYGYTF,TGTGCCAGCAGTAGCCGCCCCGAGGGCTATGGCTACACCTTC
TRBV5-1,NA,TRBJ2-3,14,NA,CASSLAVNTDTQYF,TGCGCCAGCAGCTTGGCAGTGAACACAGATACGCAGTATTTT
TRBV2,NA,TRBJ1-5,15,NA,CASSEGQTGNQPQHF,TGTGCCAGCAGTGAAGGGCAGACAGGAAATCAGCCCCAGCATTTT